This TCR beta chain was identified in a study of breast tumors, draining lymph nodes, adjacent tissues. Samples came from axillary lymph nodes draining the breast cancer. The CDR3 runs 15 residues. TCRdb ran MiXCR on the multiplex PCR reads and lists one entry per CDR3 protein. The table records about 230,000 distinct CDR3 sequences, roughly 32% of them present only once. Points from the study as a whole: Most tumor T cells seemingly derive from lymph node, then expand in tumor. Data only fit, rather than demonstrated, lymph node origin of most tumor T cells. Compared with lymph nodes, tumors were less diverse; compared with nontumor tissue, more.

To note about this clonotype: The antigen is not known. The junction departs from germline at one end; a sequencing error may be responsible.

Sequencing was done on a sample of axillary lymph node tissue. The genes are TRBV12-3 or TRBV12-4 and TRBJ2-1, with D possibly matching TRBD2 (6 bases). The receptor comes from a female donor with breast cancer. Some clones in this sample may be carry-over from other donors' samples. Here the CDR3 DNA reads TGTGCCGGCAGTTTCGGCGGGGCGAGGGGCAATGAGCAGTTCTTC. Its translation: CAGSFGGARGNEQFF.